The 9 T cell receptor beta chains listed next were all sequenced from one sample in a study of blood T cell repertoires in COVID-19. Assay: immunoSEQ multiplex PCR; the TCRdb copy retains only in-frame clones and omits some. The profile shows about 330,000 clones, around 87% of them singletons. The sequenced sample was peripheral blood. The receptors stem from a woman aged 50 to 60 with active or convalescent COVID-19.

This clone was detected ten times or more. The chain couples TRBV4-2 to TRBJ1-1; tentatively, D is TRBD1 (5 bases). This CDR3 region has 14 residues. The ends were cut back, 0 bases at V and 3 bases at J, with 8 bases in the middle. The germline V gene encodes CDR1 LGHNA and CDR2 YNFKEQ. The CDR3 nucleotides are TGTGCCAGCAGCCAAGAAGGCAGGGACACTGAAGCTTTCTTT. Its translation is CASSQEGRDTEAFF.

The V and J genes are TRBV11-2 and TRBJ1-5; 10 bases align to TRBD1. Losses at the gene ends were 6 bases for V and 2 bases for J; bases not matched to a gene: 4. CDR1 is SGHAT, CDR2 FQNNGV, per germline. The CDR3 covers 15 residues. The CDR3 region has the DNA TGTGCCAGCAGGGAAGGGACAGGGGGCAATCAGCCCCAGCATTTT. It yields the protein CASREGTGGNQPQHF.

This clone was found once. This same CDR3 is encoded by further DNA sequences in the sample. The V gene is TRBV4-1, the J gene TRBJ2-7; the D gene is possibly TRBD2 (5 bases). Germline V lookup: CDR1 MGHRA, CDR2 YSYEKL. This CDR3 contains 13 residues. Trimming took off 3 bases at V and 3 bases at J, with 9 bases between the two ends. The CDR3 spells CASSQDRGYEQYF. Here the CDR3 DNA reads TGCGCCAGCAGCCAGGACCGGGGCTACGAGCAGTACTTC.

The chain links TRBV5-1 to TRBJ1-4, with D maybe TRBD1 (5 bases). This CDR3 spans 17 amino acids. The germline CDR1 and CDR2 sequences are SGHRS and YFSETQ. V was clipped by 0 bases and J by 0 bases, with 12 bases between them. The CDR3 region is CASSLDRGVATNEKLFF. CDR3 DNA: TGCGCCAGCAGCTTGGACCGGGGGGTGGCAACTAATGAAAAACTGTTTTTT.

This sequence joins TRBV11-2 and TRBJ2-1; 10 bases map to TRBD2. The CDR3 runs to 15 residues. The ends lost 1 base at V and 8 bases at J; junction bases unmatched: 5. CDR1 is SGHAT and CDR2 is FQNNGV in the germline V gene. The CDR3 coding sequence is TGTGCCAGCAGCTTAGGGACTAGCGGAGGCCATGAGCAGTTCTTC. Its protein product is CASSLGTSGGHEQFF.

This clone showed up just once. This chain uses TRBV18 with TRBJ2-1; tentative D call: TRBD2 (5 bases). CDR1 and CDR2 from the germline V gene are KGHSH and LQKENI. The CDR3 extends over 15 amino acids. The ends were cut back, 3 bases at V and 6 bases at J, with 15 bases in the middle. Written as DNA, the CDR3 is TGTGCCAGCTCACCCCCTGGGCTAGCTAGCAATGAGCAGTTCTTC. As protein: CASSPPGLASNEQFF.

The genes are TRBV6-1 and TRBJ1-6, with D perhaps matching TRBD1 (5 bases). V lost 2 bases and J lost 9, with 8 bases in between. The CDR3 runs 13 residues. Per the germline V gene, CDR1 is MNHNS and CDR2 is SASEGT. The CDR3 here is CASSERGGSPLHF. The CDR3 region has the DNA TGTGCCAGCAGTGAAAGGGGAGGTTCACCCCTCCACTTT.

For this clone: Other nucleotide sequences in the sample specify the same CDR3. The V gene is TRBV19, the J gene TRBJ2-5; TRBD2 matches at 9 bases. Per germline, CDR1 LNHDA and CDR2 SQIVND (reference sequence). The junction had 6 bases not matched to a gene; V was cut back by 9 bases and J by 4 bases. This CDR3 comprises 13 residues. CDR3 bases: TGTGCCAGCTCTATAGCGGGGGTAGAGACCCAGTACTTC. Amino acid sequence: CASSIAGVETQYF.

The V call is TRBV28, the J call TRBJ2-7; 12 nucleotides line up with TRBD1. The CDR3 runs to 16 residues. Per the germline V gene, CDR1 is MDHEN and CDR2 is SYDVKM. The V and J ends lost 6 bases and 4 bases, in that order; junction bases with no gene match: 10. In nucleotides, the CDR3 is TGTGCCAGCAGCCTATCCGGGACAGGGGGCTCATACGAGCAGTACTTC. Its translation: CASSLSGTGGSYEQYF.